The following is a T cell receptor beta chain sequence with its context. The antigen it binds to is not known. The record has no base qualities; no much larger clone is one base away. The entry originates in a study of technical replicates of blood from a handful of donors (TCRdb year 2017). The protocol used for the library was the immunoSEQ multiplex PCR assay. What TCRdb holds here is the immuneACCESS table cut down to in-frame rearrangements. Part of the clones is not present; checked against another copy, under half of the missing clones reflect an unresolved V gene, and the others are unexplained. This sample gives about 83,000 clones in total; around 92% of them show up just once. The top ten constitute 0.25% to 0.3% of the sample. The germline V gene (reference sequence) gives CDR1 as PRHDT and CDR2 as FYEKMQ. Trimming at the junction amounts to 5 bases on V and 2 bases on J, and the germline ends lie 11 bases apart. The CDR3 covers 14 residues, taking in both the cysteine and the phenylalanine. Solely the CDR3 DNA is kept, with 42 bases framed from the first base.

Sequenced input: T cells isolated from PBMCs. The clonotype was recovered from a human donor in good health. The chain joins TRBV13 to TRBJ2-3; the D gene is perhaps TRBD1, on 5 matching bases. The nucleotides are TGTGCCAGCAGCCGTACACAGGCCACAGATACGCAGTATTTT. Its translation is CASSRTQATDTQYF. This CDR3, with the reference TRBV13 and TRBJ2-3 proteins standing in past its ends, gives the full variable domain AAGVIQSPRHLIKEKRETATLKCYPIPRHDTVYWYQQGPGQDPQFLISFYEKMQSDKGSIPDRFSAQQFSDYHSELNMSSLELGDSALYFCASSRTQATDTQYFGPGTRLTVL.